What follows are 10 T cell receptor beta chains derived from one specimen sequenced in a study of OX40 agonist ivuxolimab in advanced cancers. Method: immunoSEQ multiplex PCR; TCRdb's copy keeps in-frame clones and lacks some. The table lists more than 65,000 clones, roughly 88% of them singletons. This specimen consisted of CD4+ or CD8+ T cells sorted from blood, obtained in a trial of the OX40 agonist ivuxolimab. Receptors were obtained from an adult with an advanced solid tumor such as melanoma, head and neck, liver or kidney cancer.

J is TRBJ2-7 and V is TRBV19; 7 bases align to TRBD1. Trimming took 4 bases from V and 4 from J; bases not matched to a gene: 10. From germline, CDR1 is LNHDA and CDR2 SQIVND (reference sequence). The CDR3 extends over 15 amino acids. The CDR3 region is CASSNQGVGTYEQYF. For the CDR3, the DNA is TGTGCCAGTAGTAACCAGGGGGTTGGTACGTACGAGCAGTACTTC.

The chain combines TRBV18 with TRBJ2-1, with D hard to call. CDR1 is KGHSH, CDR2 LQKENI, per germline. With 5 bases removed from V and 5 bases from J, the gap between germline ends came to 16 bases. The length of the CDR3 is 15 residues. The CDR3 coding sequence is TGTGCCAGCTCATTTGGTATTTCAGTCGACAATGAGCAGTTCTTC. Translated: CASSFGISVDNEQFF.

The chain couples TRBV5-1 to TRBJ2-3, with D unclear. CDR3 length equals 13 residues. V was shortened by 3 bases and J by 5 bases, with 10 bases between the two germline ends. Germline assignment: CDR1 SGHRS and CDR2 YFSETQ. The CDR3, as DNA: TGCGCCAGCAGCTCTGGGCTTAGAGATACGCAGTATTTT. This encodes CASSSGLRDTQYF.

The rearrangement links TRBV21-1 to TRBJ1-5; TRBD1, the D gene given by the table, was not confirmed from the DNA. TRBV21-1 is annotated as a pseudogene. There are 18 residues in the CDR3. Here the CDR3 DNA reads TGTGCCAGCAGCAAAGGGAAGAGGACAGGGTGGTCAAATCAGCCCCAGCATTTT. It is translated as CASSKGKRTGWSNQPQHF.

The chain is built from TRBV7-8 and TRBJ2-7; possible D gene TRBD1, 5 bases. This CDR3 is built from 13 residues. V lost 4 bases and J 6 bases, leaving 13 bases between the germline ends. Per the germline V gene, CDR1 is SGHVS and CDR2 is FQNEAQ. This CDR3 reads CASSSTQGSEQYF. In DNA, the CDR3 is TGTGCCAGCAGCTCAACGCAGGGAAGCGAGCAGTACTTC.

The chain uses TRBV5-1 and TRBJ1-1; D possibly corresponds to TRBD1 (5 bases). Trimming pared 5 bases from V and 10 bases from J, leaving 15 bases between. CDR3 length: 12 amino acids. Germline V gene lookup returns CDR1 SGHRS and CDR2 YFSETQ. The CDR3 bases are TGCGCCAGCAGGCCAGACAGTTCTCGAGCTTTCTTT. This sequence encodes CASRPDSSRAFF.

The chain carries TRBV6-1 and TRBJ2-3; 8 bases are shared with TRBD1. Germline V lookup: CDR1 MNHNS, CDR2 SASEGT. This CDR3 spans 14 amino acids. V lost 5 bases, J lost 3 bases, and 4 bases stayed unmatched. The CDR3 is CASSTRTGTDTQYF. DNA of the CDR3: TGTGCCAGCAGTACACGGACAGGGACAGATACGCAGTATTTT.

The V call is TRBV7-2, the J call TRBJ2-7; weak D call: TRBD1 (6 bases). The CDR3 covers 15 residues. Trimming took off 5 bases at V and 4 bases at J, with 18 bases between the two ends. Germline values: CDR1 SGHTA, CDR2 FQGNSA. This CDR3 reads CASSPPQGYGYEQYF. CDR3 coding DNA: TGTGCCAGCAGCCCGCCACAGGGTTACGGATACGAGCAGTACTTC.

CDR3 DNA sequence: TGTGCCAGCATTCCCGGGGGGGGGAGGGGCACAGATACGCAGTATTTT. Translating it yields CASIPGGGRGTDTQYF. This rearrangement joins TRBV6-6 to TRBJ2-3, with 8 bases lining up with TRBD2. The CDR3 totals 16 residues. With V trimmed by 7 bases and J by 1 base, 10 bases remained unmatched. The V gene's germline CDR1 is MNHNY and CDR2 SVGAGI (reference sequence).

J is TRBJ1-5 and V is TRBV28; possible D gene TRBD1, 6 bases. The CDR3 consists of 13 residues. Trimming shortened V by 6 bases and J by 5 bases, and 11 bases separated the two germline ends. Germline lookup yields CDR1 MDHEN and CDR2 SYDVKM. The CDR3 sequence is CASSPAGDQPQHF. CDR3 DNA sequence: TGTGCCAGCAGCCCCGCAGGGGATCAGCCCCAGCATTTT.